This record concerns one T cell receptor beta chain sequence. Its antigen is currently unknown. This sample is drawn from a study of cytomegalovirus exposure and HLA in healthy donors. About the study: The study placed 80% to 85% of its 350 to 400 genotyped donors in the Caucasian-associated ancestry cluster. Study-level findings and limits: The study recorded about 160 TCR beta chains that were cytomegalovirus-associated. CMV serostatus was the sole immune exposure data available. From TCR beta sequences, most subjects' HLA-A and HLA-B alleles were reportedly predicted accurately.

PCR was performed using 60 Vbeta and 13 Jbeta primers. Generated by immunoSEQ multiplex PCR, the TCRdb table keeps only in-frame clones and is missing some. The data contain 150,000 or so clones, roughly 70% of them singletons. The origin of this receptor is a young man in good health and CMV-seronegative. Sequenced input: PBMCs.

As DNA, the CDR3 is TGTGCCAGCACCCTAGGGGCAGGCTCCTACGAGCAGTACTTC. It codes for CASTLGAGSYEQYF. This sequence joins TRBV7-9 and TRBJ2-7; possible D gene TRBD1, 5 bases. The germline V gene has CDR1 SEHNR and CDR2 FQNEAQ (reference sequence). Trimming took off 7 bases at V and 0 bases at J, with 13 bases between the two ends. The CDR3 loop spans 14 amino acids.